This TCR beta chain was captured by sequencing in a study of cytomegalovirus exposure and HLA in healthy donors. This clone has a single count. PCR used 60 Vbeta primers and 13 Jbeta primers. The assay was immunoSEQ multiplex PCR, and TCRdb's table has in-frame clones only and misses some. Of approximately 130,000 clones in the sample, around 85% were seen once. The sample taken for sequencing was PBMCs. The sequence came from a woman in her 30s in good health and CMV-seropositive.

The CDR3 DNA reads as TGTGCCTGGAGTAAGACTAGCGGGAGATACAATGAGCAGTTCTTC. Translation: CAWSKTSGRYNEQFF. The genes are TRBV30 and TRBJ2-1, with 12 positions matching TRBD2. J was trimmed by 4 bases and V by 2 bases; bases with no gene match: 3. The CDR3 is 15 residues long. Germline V gives CDR1 GTSNPN, CDR2 SVGIG (reference sequence).